Here is one T cell receptor beta chain with its context. Its antigen is unknown. V was clipped by 0 bases and J by 5 bases, with 7 bases between them. The CDR3 is made up of 13 amino acids. The germline CDR1 and CDR2 sequences are ENHRY and SYGVKD. These data come from a study of T cells after yellow fever vaccination. Study-wide findings and caveats: FACS-sorted repertoires might harbor abundant contaminating clonotypes from the bulk population. Just a small share of clonotypes turned up in the CD4 compartment as well as the CD8 compartment. The secondary response showed a weaker magnitude and a faster peak, day 5 versus 15.

Each CDR3 protein gets one entry after TCRdb re-called the 5' RACE reads with MiXCR. Among some 420,000 distinct CDR3 sequences, around 19% were seen once, and the ten largest hold roughly a sixth. The chain employs TRBV10-3 and TRBJ2-5; a weak D match, TRBD1 (5 bases). The sequence came from a young man who received the YFV17D yellow fever vaccine. The sample here was PBMCs, taken before the yellow fever booster vaccination. The CDR3 reads CAISESGVETQYF. The CDR3 DNA reads TGTGCCATCAGTGAGTCAGGGGTTGAGACCCAGTACTTC.